The source of this T cell receptor beta chain is a study of cytomegalovirus exposure and HLA in healthy donors (dated by TCRdb to 2015 to 2018). Notes on the research overall: An earlier analysis of 550 to 700 of the donors reported roughly 270 Gb of sequence data and some 100 million unique TCR beta sequences from 150 million to 200 million T cells. Roughly 320 gigabases of sequencing data and 70 million to 100 million unique TCR sequences made up an early release that covered under 750 HLA-typed donors. Of the roughly 420 genotyped donors, 81% were placed in the genetic ancestry cluster associated with self-reported Caucasian donors. The aim of the study was to test whether cataloging public T cell receptors could identify signatures of past pathogen exposure. The T cell repertoires of some 700 subjects were profiled by immunosequencing and related to cytomegalovirus serostatus. Besides the first cohort of 666 subjects, a separate validation cohort made up of over 100 different subjects was used. The study combined high-throughput TCR immunosequencing, statistical association of individual TCRs with disease status, and machine learning to predict cytomegalovirus infection status. A later analysis re-analyzed previously published TCR beta repertoires from 600 to 850 donors and added high-resolution HLA genotyping to study TCR occurrence patterns. Rather than using new phenotypic data, the later analysis identified candidate immune exposures from TCR beta sequences and from how often those sequences occurred across donors. An earlier analysis of 587 of the donors used high-throughput TCR beta sequencing to judge whether each TCR beta V gene segment behaved as functional or pseudogenic. Alongside the repertoire data, information on donor age, sex, ethnicity and CMV serostatus was compiled. A later genetic analysis took genome-wide SNP genotypes for 398 of the 666 donors and used that subset as a discovery cohort. All discovery cohort repertoires had been generated on a single sequencing platform. HLA typing covered class I and class II loci at four-digit resolution. The number of donors typed differed by locus, with about 620-630 for A, B, C, DRB1 and DQB1, 522 for DQA1, 600 to 610 for DPA1, and approximately 470 for DPB1. Four or five DR-DQ haplotypes were handled as single units for association and clustering, since linkage in the cohort was strong. Among about 370 genotyped donors of the cohort, an average of about 220,000 unique TCR beta nucleotide sequences was sequenced per donor, of which 15% to 20% were non-productive. What the research found in general, with its limitations: Because counts were too low, seventeen rarely observed V segments, including chromosome 9 orphons, were left out of the earlier analysis of 587 of the donors. A later analysis associated about 17,000 TCR beta sequences with specific HLA alleles at a false discovery rate of 0.05. In a later genetic analysis, fewer N-insertions in productive TCRs were reported among donors in an Asian-associated ancestry cluster than the approximately 670-donor mean. An association between a missense DCLRE1C variant and V-gene and J-gene trimming of TCR beta chains was found in a later genetic analysis and replicated in an independent cohort. Correlated functional status among segregating V segments might reflect linkage disequilibrium, but an unknown experimental factor could not be ruled out. In vitro tests confirmed that a few of the cytomegalovirus-associated TCR beta chains recognize cytomegalovirus antigens. It was suggested by the authors that the approach could potentially be generalized to other disease states and immunological phenotypes. When HLA alleles, especially DR and DQ, strongly co-occurred, attributing TCR associations to individual alleles was difficult. CMV serostatus was the only immune exposure information available for the cohort. The cohort was sequenced for TCR beta chains only, and without alpha or paired-chain data the features that could be detected were limited. Presence/absence analyses assumed roughly uniform sequencing depth across donors, an assumption that may not hold. HLA typing was unavailable for some donors at each locus, so association tests used only the typed subset. The 87-base-pair reads could not distinguish some IMGT-functional V segments, including TRBV6-2 and TRBV6-3, so those segments were excluded. Most TCR sequences were observed very rarely across donors, whereas some public TCRs were present in many individuals. A further reported finding was that TCR beta sequences accurately predicted the HLA-A and HLA-B alleles for most subjects in the first cohort. In the study, some 160 TCR beta chains were listed as associated with cytomegalovirus. In both the original and validation cohorts, the classifier was reported to diagnose cytomegalovirus status with high specificity and sensitivity. A cluster of highly shared sequence variants was judged likely to be a technical artifact of the sequencing pipeline. A later analysis found that most CMV-associated TCR beta chains appeared HLA-restricted, with HLA associations seemingly driven largely by CMV exposure. In a later analysis, HLA-associated TCR beta chains were found to be more clonally expanded and to have lower generation probabilities than equally common non-associated chains. Broadly in line with IMGT annotations, most TCR beta V segments showed up in productive rearrangements about 87% or about 30% of the time in an earlier analysis of around 550 of the donors. A later analysis reported that several top co-occurrence clusters appeared linked to parvovirus B19, influenza, CMV and Epstein-Barr virus. According to a later analysis, TCR association rates differed among HLA loci, with DRB1 alleles showing the most associated TCRs and HLA-C alleles showing the fewest.

As concerns this clone: The target of this receptor is not known. Base qualities were left out, and no much larger clone turns up one base away.

The cohort consisted of hundreds of healthy bone marrow donors. At the time of sampling, all cohort members were nominally healthy, though unrecorded immune exposures were likely present. The donor was CMV seropositive and was included in the group of approximately 310 seropositive cohort members. Every donor gave a peripheral blood sample, and the peripheral blood mononuclear cells from that sample were used for TCR beta sequencing. Genomic DNA extraction from the blood cell samples was performed with the Qiagen DNeasy Blood Extraction Kit. Library preparation was by the immunoSEQ multiplex PCR assay. A mixture of 60 forward primers for TCR Vbeta segments and 13 reverse primers for TCR Jbeta segments was used in the multiplex PCR. The CDR3 region of rearranged TCR beta genes was amplified from genomic DNA by a multiplex PCR assay. Amplified TCR beta libraries were sequenced as 87-base-pair reads on the Illumina HiSeq System. The original pipeline was this. In a later analysis, some 80 million unique TCR beta chains were counted across the roughly 610 repertoires, and roughly 11 million of these chains were shared by at least two donors. A nearest-neighbor algorithm error-corrected the raw reads and collapsed the reads into unique sequences, merging closely related sequences to remove PCR and sequencing errors. CDR3 sequences were aligned to IMGT reference sequences to assign V, D and J gene segments. For a sequence to be retained, a match of at least six nucleotides to both a V gene segment and a J gene segment was required. A rearrangement was called productive if the CDR3 had no stop codons and remained in frame with V and J, and every other rearrangement was called non-productive. Following IMGT convention, CDR3 was defined as the stretch from the second conserved V-encoded cysteine up to the conserved J-encoded phenylalanine. Sequences without an unambiguous match to a single V gene segment were excluded from the earlier analysis of over 500 of the donors. In an earlier analysis of 587 of the donors, a V segment was called functional when productive rearrangements were above 56.7%, and segregating when the standard deviation between donors exceeded 5%. To diagnose cytomegalovirus status from the catalog of TCR beta chain sequences, a statistical classification framework was built. In a later analysis, V and J genes were assigned by comparing TCR nucleotide sequences against IMGT/GENE-DB human TR gene sequences. The TCRdist pipeline was used in a later analysis to assign CDR3 sequences and most-parsimonious VDJ recombination scenarios. A later analysis defined each TCR beta chain by its CDR3 amino acid sequence plus V-gene family, and excluded reads lacking a unique V-gene family. To address suspected cross-contamination and a sequencing artifact, a later analysis removed a few hundred highly shared, low-generation-probability nucleotide sequences. In a later analysis, a clonal expansion index was calculated for each public chain from normalized within-repertoire ranks of inferred template counts. In a later analysis, generation probabilities were computed using a VDJ recombination model fitted to out-of-frame rearrangements, and the results were checked against IGoR. A later analysis scored TCR-TCR, TCR-HLA and TCR-CMV co-occurrence with hypergeometric tests, applying a repertoire-size bias correction to TCR pairs. A later analysis estimated false discovery rates by permuting HLA or CMV assignments 20 times. A later analysis grouped co-occurring TCRs with DBSCAN, adding TCRdist sequence similarity when clustering within HLA-allele-positive subsets. Co-occurrence clustering excluded repertoires with fewer than 30,000 or more than 120,000 public chains, plus five with anomalous nucleotide sharing. This is the immuneACCESS table as TCRdb keeps it, with only in-frame sequences that have V and J called. A part of the clones is gone; compared with another copy, unresolved V genes explain less than half, and the rest is unexplained. For V, J and clone size, that table is used; D and trimming come from the DNA. A total of about 160,000 clones appear in this sample, 70% to 80% of them only once. Roughly 10% of the sample goes to the ten largest clones.

CDR1 and CDR2 were assigned from the germline V gene (reference sequence) as SGHNT and YYREEE. The cysteine opens and the phenylalanine closes a CDR3 of 12 amino acids. The kept DNA is CDR3 alone, 36 bases in frame from the first base. V loses 2 bases of germline sequence and J loses 6 bases, and the interval between the two ends is 9 bases. The chain is made from TRBV5-4 and TRBJ2-7; D gene: possibly TRBD2, on 5 matching bases. The clonotype originates from a man aged 18 to 30 in good health and CMV-seropositive. Specimen: PBMCs. The nucleotides read TGTGCCAGCAGCTTCGGAGGAAGCGAGCAGTACTTC. Protein translation: CASSFGGSEQYF.